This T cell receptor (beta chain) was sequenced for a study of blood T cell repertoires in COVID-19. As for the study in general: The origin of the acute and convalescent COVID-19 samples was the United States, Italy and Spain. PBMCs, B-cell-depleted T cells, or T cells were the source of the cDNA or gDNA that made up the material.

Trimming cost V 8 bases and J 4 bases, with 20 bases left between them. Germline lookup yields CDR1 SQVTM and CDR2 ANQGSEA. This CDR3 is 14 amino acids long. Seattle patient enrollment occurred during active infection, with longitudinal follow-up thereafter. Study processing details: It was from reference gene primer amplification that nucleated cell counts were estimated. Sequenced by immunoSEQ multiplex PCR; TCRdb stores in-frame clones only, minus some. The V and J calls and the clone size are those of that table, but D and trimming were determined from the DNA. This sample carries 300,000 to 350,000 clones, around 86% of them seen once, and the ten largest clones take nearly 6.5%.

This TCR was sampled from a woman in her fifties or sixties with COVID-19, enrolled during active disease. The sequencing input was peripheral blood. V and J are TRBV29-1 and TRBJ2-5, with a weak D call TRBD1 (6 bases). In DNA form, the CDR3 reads TGCAGCACCCTGATAGGACAGTTAGGAGAGACCCAGTACTTC. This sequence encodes CSTLIGQLGETQYF.